Following are 5 T cell receptor beta chains from one sample sequenced in a study of spatial heterogeneity in lung cancer. TCRdb independently ran MiXCR on the 5' RACE reads; one entry per CDR3 protein. The sample has around 37,000 distinct CDR3 sequences, roughly 7.2% seen once; the top ten hold approximately 29%. Time point noted: sample taken at primary tumor resection. The sequences come from PBMCs, collected at surgery. The receptors shown here come from a female donor with early-stage non-small cell lung cancer.

This clonotype was seen ten or more times. CDR3 coding DNA: TGTGCCAGCAGCTTAGATCTCGAAAACATTCAGTACTTC. This gives the protein CASSLDLENIQYF. The chain is built from TRBV13 and TRBJ2-4; unclear D gene. This CDR3 comprises 13 residues. Germline V gene sequence: CDR1 PRHDT, CDR2 FYEKMQ (reference sequence). V was cut by 1 base and J by 5 bases, with 6 bases left in between. Full variable domain (remainder filled in from reference TRBV13 and TRBJ2-4): AAGVIQSPRHLIKEKRETATLKCYPIPRHDTVYWYQQGPGQDPQFLISFYEKMQSDKGSIPDRFSAQQFSDYHSELNMSSLELGDSALYFCASSLDLENIQYFGAGTRLSVL.

The chain uses TRBV12-3 or TRBV12-4 and TRBJ1-5; a weak D match, TRBD1 (5 bases). V shed 6 bases and J shed 4 bases, with 16 bases lying between them. This CDR3 region has 15 residues. CDR3 loop: CASSPKGIGNQPQHF. CDR3 sequence (DNA): TGTGCCAGCAGCCCGAAGGGGATAGGGAATCAGCCCCAGCATTTT.

This clonotype was counted many times. The chain links TRBV6-5 to TRBJ2-7, with 9 bases aligning to TRBD1. The trim removed 7 bases at V and 0 bases at J, leaving 10 bases unmatched. CDR3 length: 16 residues. The germline V gene encodes CDR1 MNHEY and CDR2 SVGAGI. Here the CDR3 DNA reads TGTGCCAGCACCACCCGGACAGGGGATAACTCCTACGAGCAGTACTTC. It translates to CASTTRTGDNSYEQYF.

As to this clonotype: This may be a read error, as it is one base from a much larger clone. The chain joins TRBV12-3 or TRBV12-4 to TRBJ1-2; D is undetermined. The CDR3 is 15 amino acids. Here the CDR3 reads CVSSQGRAANYGYTF. In DNA form, the CDR3 reads TGTGTCAGCAGCCAAGGACGGGCAGCTAACTATGGCTACACCTTC.

This clonotype was seen repeatedly, ten times or more. V and J are TRBV6-6 and TRBJ1-1; D gene unclear. Trimming stripped 6 bases from V and 10 bases from J, with 21 bases between. The CDR3 runs to 14 residues. Germline-derived CDR1 and CDR2 are MNHNY and SVGAGI (reference sequence). CDR3 in DNA: TGTGCCAGCAGAGATACCTCAGGTTCCATCGGAGCTTTCTTT. Protein product: CASRDTSGSIGAFF.